This T cell receptor beta chain came from a study of blood T cell repertoires in COVID-19. The ends lost 6 bases at V and 4 bases at J; junction bases unmatched: 6. Germline lookup yields CDR1 MNHEY and CDR2 SVGAGI. The CDR3 length is 13 residues. Method: immunoSEQ multiplex PCR; TCRdb's copy keeps in-frame clones and lacks some. The sample has about 340,000 clones, around 85% seen once; the top ten hold approximately 4.4%. This clonotype was obtained from a middle-aged woman with acute COVID-19. Material for sequencing was PBMCs or T cells enriched from blood (not recorded which). This sequence joins TRBV6-5 and TRBJ2-7; 7 nucleotides match TRBD1. The CDR3 reads CASRGQAIYEQYF. In DNA form, the CDR3 reads TGTGCCAGCAGAGGACAGGCAATATACGAGCAGTACTTC.